These 27 T cell receptor beta chains were all obtained from the same sample, sequenced in a study of T cell repertoires in cytomegalovirus infection. These receptors lack a known antigen. TCRdb fed the reads into MiXCR, producing one record per CDR3 protein. The table has under 200,000 distinct CDR3 sequences, approximately 21% seen once. This specimen was CD8+ T cells from cultured PBMCs, taken from culture after CMV antigen stimulation. The origin of the receptors is a human donor in good health (CMV status not recorded). Some clones in this sample may be carry-over from other donors' samples.

The chain is built from TRBV6-5 and TRBJ2-1; D not resolved. This CDR3 region has 16 residues. Trimming pared 8 bases from V and 5 bases from J, leaving 22 bases between. Germline V lookup: CDR1 MNHEY, CDR2 SVGAGI. The DNA of the CDR3 is TGTGCCAGCCTCAGTTCATATGAGAGGTCCAACAATGAGCAGTTCTTC. Its translation is CASLSSYERSNNEQFF.

This clonotype occurred a few times. The rearrangement uses TRBV7-9 and TRBJ2-5, with 11 bases that match TRBD1. V was pared by 2 bases and J by 3 bases, with 5 bases of the junction left unmatched. CDR3 length: 16 residues. From germline, CDR1 is SEHNR and CDR2 FQNEAQ (reference sequence). The DNA of the CDR3 is TGTGCCAGCAGCTTACCGGGACAGGGGGTCGAAGAGACCCAGTACTTC. Its protein is CASSLPGQGVEETQYF.

The chain combines TRBV10-2 with TRBJ1-1, with unresolved D. CDR3 length: 12 residues. V lost 1 base and J 6 bases, leaving 6 bases between the germline ends. Germline values: CDR1 WSHSY, CDR2 SAAADI. In DNA form, the CDR3 reads TGCGCCAGCAGTGAGTATGGGGCTGAAGCTTTCTTT. As protein: CASSEYGAEAFF.

This clonotype was seen more than once but under ten times. The genes are TRBV5-5 and TRBJ1-1; 8 bases are shared with TRBD1. Germline values: CDR1 SGHKS, CDR2 YYEKEE (reference sequence). The CDR3 totals 15 residues. V lost 4 bases and J lost 5; bases outside the gene matches: 10. As DNA, the CDR3 is TGTGCCAGCAGCACAAACCAGGGGGCTAGGACTGAAGCTTTCTTT. The encoded protein is CASSTNQGARTEAFF.

This clonotype turned up a few times. V is TRBV28 and J is TRBJ2-3; 8 bases are shared with TRBD1. This CDR3 is built from 16 residues. The J segment lost 2 bases and the V segment lost 2 bases, leaving 6 bases of the junction unmatched. The germline V gene has CDR1 MDHEN and CDR2 SYDVKM. This CDR3 is CASSLPTTGVTDTQYF. CDR3 DNA: TGTGCCAGCAGTTTACCAACGACAGGGGTCACAGATACGCAGTATTTT.

This clonotype turned up a few times. This rearrangement joins TRBV7-2 to TRBJ1-1, with a weak D call TRBD1 (6 bases). With 1 base removed from V and 4 bases from J, the gap between germline ends came to 19 bases. The CDR3 runs 17 residues. Germline CDR1 reads SGHTA; CDR2 reads FQGNSA. CDR3 DNA: TGTGCCAGCAGCTTAGGACTCCCGGACAGCTTCCCCACTGAAGCTTTCTTT. Translating gives CASSLGLPDSFPTEAFF.

This clonotype was picked up a small number of times. The chain employs TRBV12-3 or TRBV12-4 and TRBJ1-5; the match to TRBD1 covers 7 bases. V lost 9 bases and J lost 0; bases outside the gene matches: 5. The CDR3 runs to 14 residues. CDR3 in DNA: TGTGCCAGTAAGGGACAGAATAGCAATCAGCCCCAGCATTTT. It codes for CASKGQNSNQPQHF.

The V call is TRBV2, the J call TRBJ2-3; 10 bases agree with TRBD1. Germline lookup yields CDR1 SNHLY and CDR2 FYNNEI. The CDR3 runs to 16 residues. V lost 3 bases and J lost 4; bases outside the gene matches: 7. CDR3 sequence: CASSERWTGGSDTQYF. The CDR3 nucleotides are TGTGCCAGCAGTGAGAGATGGACAGGGGGTTCAGATACGCAGTATTTT. The entire variable domain, with the rest obtained from reference TRBV2 and TRBJ2-3, is as follows: EPEVTQTPSHQVTQMGQEVILRCVPISNHLYFYWYRQILGQKVEFLVSFYNNEISEKSEIFDDQFSVERPDGSNFTLKIRSTKLEDSAMYFCASSERWTGGSDTQYFGPGTRLTVL.

This clonotype is classed as medium-sized (0.01 to 0.1%). The genes are TRBV6-5 and TRBJ1-2; D may be TRBD1 (5 bases). The CDR3 loop spans 17 amino acids. The germline V gene has CDR1 MNHEY and CDR2 SVGAGI. V was shortened by 0 bases and J by 0 bases, with 14 bases between the two germline ends. In DNA form, the CDR3 reads TGTGCCAGCAGTTACTCGGGCAGGGTGACTTCTAACTATGGCTACACCTTC. Translated: CASSYSGRVTSNYGYTF.

This clonotype was seen a few times. The V gene is TRBV4-3, the J gene TRBJ2-7, with TRBD1 matching over 10 bases. Unmatched junction bases numbered 5, after V lost 4 bases and J lost 5 bases. There are 14 residues in the CDR3. The germline V gene has CDR1 LGHNA and CDR2 YSLEER. CDR3 amino acids: CASSPGTGVHEQYF. As DNA, the CDR3 is TGCGCCAGCAGCCCCGGGACAGGGGTCCACGAGCAGTACTTC.

The chain is built from TRBV6-1 and TRBJ2-7, with 8 positions matching TRBD2. The germline gives CDR1 MNHNS, CDR2 SASEGT. The junction had 7 bases not matched to a gene; V was cut back by 7 bases and J by 2 bases. The CDR3 sequence is 14 residues long. CDR3 bases: TGTGCCAGCAACGCGGGGGGACAAACCTACGAGCAGTACTTC. Translating it yields CASNAGGQTYEQYF.

The CDR3 DNA follows: TGTGCCAGCAGCTTAGCGAGAGACCGCCGATCAAGCTACACCTTC. Translation: CASSLARDRRSSYTF. This chain uses TRBV7-8 with TRBJ1-2; no clear D. Germline lookup yields CDR1 SGHVS and CDR2 FQNEAQ. Trimming shortened V by 0 bases and J by 9 bases, and 17 bases separated the two germline ends. The CDR3 has 15 residues.

The J gene is TRBJ1-4, the V gene TRBV12-3 or TRBV12-4; 7 positions agree with TRBD1. V was pared by 5 bases and J by 8 bases, with 8 bases of the junction left unmatched. The CDR3 loop spans 14 amino acids. The CDR3 loop is CASSPTGDSEKLFF. In nucleotides, the CDR3 is TGTGCCAGCAGTCCAACAGGGGACAGCGAAAAACTGTTTTTT.

J is TRBJ1-2 and V is TRBV4-1, with 7 positions matching TRBD1. The CDR3 runs to 14 residues. Germline CDR1 MGHRA, CDR2 YSYEKL. V trimming: 4 bases; J trimming: 5 bases; junction bases outside the gene matches: 7. The CDR3 is CASSPFGTEYGYTF. The CDR3 coding sequence is TGCGCCAGCAGCCCATTCGGGACAGAGTATGGCTACACCTTC.

This clonotype was counted a few times. The V gene is TRBV29-1, the J gene TRBJ1-2; D ambiguous. This CDR3 has 16 residues. Trimming removed 1 base from V and 5 bases from J, with 20 bases in between. The V gene's germline CDR1 is SQVTM and CDR2 ANQGSEA. CDR3 protein: CSVEVDAGRVRYGYTF. DNA of the CDR3: TGCAGCGTTGAAGTTGATGCGGGGAGGGTTCGGTATGGCTACACCTTC.

J is TRBJ2-5 and V is TRBV27; tentative D call: TRBD2 (5 bases). Deletions cut 2 bases from V and 0 bases from J, with 13 bases between. The CDR3 contains 16 residues. Germline V gene lookup returns CDR1 MNHEY and CDR2 SMNVEV (reference sequence). The CDR3 DNA follows: TGTGCCAGCAGTTTAGGACGCTCGGGGTACCAAGAGACCCAGTACTTC. Its translation: CASSLGRSGYQETQYF.

This clonotype has a handful of counts. The J gene is TRBJ2-7, the V gene TRBV7-6, with D tentatively TRBD1 or TRBD2 (6 bases each). Between the trimmed V and J ends, which lost 2 bases and 5 bases, there was a span of 19 bases. Germline loops: CDR1 SGHVS, CDR2 FNYEAQ. The CDR3 extends over 16 amino acids. CDR3 loop: CASSLKAGEVFHEQYF. CDR3 sequence (DNA): TGTGCCAGCAGCTTAAAAGCAGGGGAGGTATTCCACGAGCAGTACTTC.

Details on this clonotype: This may come from a read error, since a much larger clone is one base off. This sequence joins TRBV7-9 and TRBJ1-1; D is ambiguous. Germline CDR1 is SEHNR and CDR2 is FQNEAQ (reference sequence). V was cut by 7 bases and J by 6 bases, with 9 bases left in between. The CDR3 consists of 11 residues. CDR3 nucleotide sequence: TGTGCCAGCATCCACGGGGCTGAAGCTTTCTTT. Amino acid sequence: CASIHGAEAFF.

The genes are TRBV27 and TRBJ2-1, with 8 bases identical to TRBD2. CDR3 length equals 17 residues. The V segment lost 6 bases and the J segment 0 bases; nucleotides outside the gene matches: 10. CDR1 MNHEY and CDR2 SMNVEV come from the germline V gene (reference sequence). CDR3 protein: CASSTLAGGSSYNEQFF. CDR3 DNA: TGTGCCAGCAGCACTCTTGCGGGGGGATCCTCCTACAATGAGCAGTTCTTC.

This clonotype has just a few counts. The rearrangement joins TRBV24-1 to TRBJ2-1; tentatively, D is TRBD1 (6 bases). Germline V lookup: CDR1 KGHDR, CDR2 SFDVKD. Trimming shortened V by 4 bases and J by 0 bases, and 12 bases separated the two germline ends. The CDR3 length is 16 residues. CDR3 in amino acids: CATSDRDRSSYNEQFF. The CDR3 bases are TGTGCCACCAGTGACCGAGACAGGAGCTCCTACAATGAGCAGTTCTTC.

This clonotype was counted only a few times. This chain joins TRBV12-3 or TRBV12-4 and TRBJ2-5; D ambiguous. V was clipped by 2 bases and J by 5 bases, with 12 bases between them. The CDR3 is made up of 14 amino acids. CDR3 amino acids: CASSLNPVGETQYF. The CDR3 region has the DNA TGTGCCAGCAGTTTAAACCCAGTGGGGGAGACCCAGTACTTC.

This clonotype was counted a few times. The genes are TRBV7-2 and TRBJ2-7; the D gene could be TRBD1 or TRBD2 (7 bases each). The germline V and J ends were trimmed by 4 bases and 4 bases, with 23 bases remaining between them. In germline, CDR1 is SGHTA, CDR2 FQGNSA. The length of the CDR3 is 17 residues. CDR3 coding DNA: TGTGCCAGCAGCTCCGGGAGGACAGGACTCACCTTTTACGAGCAGTACTTC. Amino acids: CASSSGRTGLTFYEQYF.

This chain uses TRBV9 with TRBJ2-1; no firm D call. The CDR3 loop spans 14 amino acids. The ends were cut back, 3 bases at V and 6 bases at J, with 13 bases in the middle. Germline V lookup: CDR1 SGDLS, CDR2 YYNGEE. The CDR3 here is CASSANGPVNEQFF. The CDR3 DNA sequence: TGTGCCAGCAGCGCCAACGGGCCAGTCAATGAGCAGTTCTTC.

The table lists this clonotype with a few counts. The V call is TRBV9, the J call TRBJ1-1; D gene ambiguous. Per the germline V gene, CDR1 is SGDLS and CDR2 is YYNGEE. The CDR3 covers 14 residues. With 0 bases removed from V and 3 bases from J, the gap between germline ends came to 9 bases. CDR3 bases: TGTGCCAGCAGCGTAGGAGGAGGAGACACTGAAGCTTTCTTT. Protein product: CASSVGGGDTEAFF.

The chain is built from TRBV6-8 and TRBJ1-1; D ambiguous. The ends were cut back, 1 base at V and 0 bases at J, with 12 bases in the middle. The germline V gene encodes CDR1 MNHGY and CDR2 SAAAGT. CDR3 length: 16 amino acids. CDR3 region: CASSYWAGPMNTEAFF. Written as DNA, the CDR3 is TGTGCCAGCAGTTACTGGGCAGGCCCCATGAACACTGAAGCTTTCTTT.

This clonotype appeared a few times. This chain links TRBV11-2 with TRBJ2-7; 9 bases fit TRBD1. Germline CDR1 reads SGHAT; CDR2 reads FQNNGV. The J segment lost 5 bases and the V segment lost 3 bases, leaving 17 bases of the junction unmatched. This CDR3 region has 18 residues. CDR3 sequence reads: CASSFGRGTGSEYHEQYF. The DNA for the CDR3 is TGTGCCAGCAGCTTCGGAAGGGGGACAGGGTCAGAGTATCACGAGCAGTACTTC.

The genes are TRBV7-2 and TRBJ1-6, with D maybe TRBD1 (6 bases). The germline V gene encodes CDR1 SGHTA and CDR2 FQGNSA. V lost 2 bases and J 5 bases, leaving 19 bases between the germline ends. The CDR3 covers 18 residues. CDR3 sequence reads: CASSLRLTGKHDNSPLHF. For the CDR3, the DNA is TGTGCCAGCAGCTTAAGGTTAACAGGGAAACATGATAATTCACCCCTCCACTTT.